This passage covers 9 T cell receptor beta chains from one sample sequenced in a study of Ad26.COV2.S vaccination and SARS-CoV-2 variants. Treatment in this sample: around 19 received Ad26.COV2.S at low or high dose, single or two shots; about 5 received placebo; per-sample allocation not given. Day 63 after the first injection of vaccine or placebo was the sampling time. The protocol was immunoSEQ multiplex PCR, while the TCRdb copy is restricted to in-frame clones and leaves out a portion. The sample records about 350,000 clones, about 85% being singletons. The starting material was peripheral blood, obtained in a trial of Ad26.COV2.S vaccine versus placebo. The receptors stem from a person aged 18-65 years who received the Ad26.COV2.S COVID-19 vaccine or a placebo.

The chain has TRBV5-1 and TRBJ2-7; TRBD1 agrees at 7 bases. The CDR3 consists of 13 residues. Germline CDR1 and CDR2: SGHRS and YFSETQ. The V gene end was trimmed by 4 bases and the J gene end by 5 bases; junction bases not matched to a gene: 6. CDR3 DNA: TGCGCCAGCAGCCTGGAACAGGGGAACGAGCAGTACTTC. It codes for CASSLEQGNEQYF. The entire variable domain, with the rest obtained from reference TRBV5-1 and TRBJ2-7, is as follows: KAGVTQTPRYLIKTRGQQVTLSCSPISGHRSVSWYQQTPGQGLQFLFEYFSETQRNKGNFPGRFSGRQFSNSRSEMNVSTLELGDSALYLCASSLEQGNEQYFGPGTRLTVT.

The rearrangement uses TRBV30 and TRBJ2-7; D gene uncertain. V gave up 1 base and J gave up 5 bases, with 6 bases separating them. CDR3 size: 11 residues. From germline, CDR1 is GTSNPN and CDR2 SVGIG (reference sequence). CDR3 loop: CAWSDGHEQYF. The CDR3, as DNA: TGTGCCTGGAGTGATGGACACGAGCAGTACTTC.

The rearrangement joins TRBV24-1 to TRBJ1-2; tentatively, D is TRBD1 (5 bases). V was shortened by 3 bases and J by 4 bases, with 11 bases between the two germline ends. Germline CDR1 reads KGHDR; CDR2 reads SFDVKD. There are 14 residues in the CDR3. This chain's CDR3 is CATSDPTDSYGYTF. The CDR3 coding sequence is TGTGCCACCAGTGATCCGACCGACAGCTATGGCTACACCTTC.

The rearrangement joins TRBV7-2 to TRBJ2-1, with 9 bases matching TRBD2. V gave up 1 base and J gave up 8 bases; unmatched junction bases: 12. The CDR3 runs to 17 residues. Germline loops: CDR1 SGHTA, CDR2 FQGNSA. This CDR3 is CASSLVSAGGKRDEQFF. The CDR3 nucleotides are TGTGCCAGCAGCTTAGTGTCGGCGGGGGGGAAGCGAGATGAGCAGTTCTTC.

The chain is built from TRBV6-2 or TRBV6-3 and TRBJ1-2; TRBD1 is a possible D gene (5 bases). From germline, CDR1 is MNHEY and CDR2 SVGEGT. Trimming took 1 base from V and 8 from J, leaving 8 bases between them. This CDR3 spans 12 amino acids. The CDR3 sequence: CASSYFRAGYTF. CDR3 nucleotides: TGTGCCAGCAGTTACTTCAGGGCCGGCTACACCTTC.

V gene TRBV7-2 combines with J gene TRBJ1-4; D possibly corresponds to TRBD1 (5 bases). The germline V and J ends were trimmed by 7 bases and 5 bases, with 11 bases remaining between them. Per germline, CDR1 SGHTA and CDR2 FQGNSA. The CDR3 extends over 13 amino acids. The CDR3 bases are TGTGCCAGCACCTTTCGGGGCAATGAAAAACTGTTTTTT. Amino acids: CASTFRGNEKLFF.

The chain recombines TRBV19 with TRBJ1-1, with TRBD1 as a possible D gene (5 bases). Germline CDR1 and CDR2: LNHDA and SQIVND (reference sequence). With 6 bases removed from V and 6 bases from J, the gap between germline ends came to 14 bases. The CDR3 totals 13 residues. The CDR3 DNA is TGTGCCAGTAGGTTTGGGGGGAGCCCTGAAGCTTTCTTT. This sequence encodes CASRFGGSPEAFF.

J is TRBJ1-5 and V is TRBV19; 7 nucleotides line up with TRBD1. Germline values: CDR1 LNHDA, CDR2 SQIVND (reference sequence). There are 14 residues in the CDR3. After removal of 5 bases from V and 3 bases from J, the junction contained 4 bases not matched to a gene. CDR3 sequence (DNA): TGTGCCAGTAGTTCGACAGGGCACAATCAGCCCCAGCATTTT. Translated: CASSSTGHNQPQHF.

This chain connects TRBV7-8 to TRBJ2-7; unclear D gene. The V and J ends lost 2 bases and 11 bases respectively, with 13 bases between them. The germline gives CDR1 SGHVS, CDR2 FQNEAQ. The CDR3 is 12 residues long. CDR3 sequence: CASSLSRAREYF. In nucleotides, the CDR3 is TGTGCCAGCAGCTTATCCCGTGCACGGGAGTACTTC.